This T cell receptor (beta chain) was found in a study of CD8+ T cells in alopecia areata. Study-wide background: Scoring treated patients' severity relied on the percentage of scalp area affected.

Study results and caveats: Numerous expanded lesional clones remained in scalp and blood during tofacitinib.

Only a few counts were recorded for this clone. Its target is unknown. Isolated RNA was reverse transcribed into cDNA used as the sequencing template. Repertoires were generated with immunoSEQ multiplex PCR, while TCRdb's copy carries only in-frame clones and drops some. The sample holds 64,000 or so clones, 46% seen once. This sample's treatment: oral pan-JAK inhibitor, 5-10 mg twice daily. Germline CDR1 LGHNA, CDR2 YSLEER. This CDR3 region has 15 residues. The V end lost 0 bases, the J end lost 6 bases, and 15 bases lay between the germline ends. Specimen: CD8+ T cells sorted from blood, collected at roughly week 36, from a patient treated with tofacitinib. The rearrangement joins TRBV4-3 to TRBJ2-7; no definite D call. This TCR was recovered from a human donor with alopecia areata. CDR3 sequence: CASSQDVHPLGEQYF. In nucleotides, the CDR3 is TGCGCCAGCAGCCAAGATGTCCACCCCCTGGGCGAGCAGTACTTC.